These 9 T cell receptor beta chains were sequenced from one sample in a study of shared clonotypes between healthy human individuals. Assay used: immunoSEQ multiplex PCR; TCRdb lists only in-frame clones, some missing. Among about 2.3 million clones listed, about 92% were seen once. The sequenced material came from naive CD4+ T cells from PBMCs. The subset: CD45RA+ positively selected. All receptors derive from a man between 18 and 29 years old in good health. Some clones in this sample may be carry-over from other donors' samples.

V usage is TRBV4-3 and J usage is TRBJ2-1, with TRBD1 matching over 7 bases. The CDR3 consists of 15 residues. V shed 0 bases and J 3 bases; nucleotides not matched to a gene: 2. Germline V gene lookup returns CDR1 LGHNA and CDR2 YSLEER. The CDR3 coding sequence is TGCGCCAGCAGCCAAGAGACAGGGAACTACAATGAGCAGTTCTTC. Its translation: CASSQETGNYNEQFF.

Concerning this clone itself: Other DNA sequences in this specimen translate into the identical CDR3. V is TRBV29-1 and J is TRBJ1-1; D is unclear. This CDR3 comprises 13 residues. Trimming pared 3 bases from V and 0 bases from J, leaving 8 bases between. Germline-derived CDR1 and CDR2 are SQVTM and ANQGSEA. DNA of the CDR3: TGCAGCGTTGAGGGTCGAATGAACACTGAAGCTTTCTTT. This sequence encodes CSVEGRMNTEAFF. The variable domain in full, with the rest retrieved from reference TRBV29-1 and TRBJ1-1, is SAVISQKPSRDICQRGTSLTIQCQVDSQVTMMFWYRQQPGQSLTLIATANQGSEATYESGFVIDKFPISRPNLTFSTLTVSNMSPEDSSIYLCSVEGRMNTEAFFGQGTRLTVV.

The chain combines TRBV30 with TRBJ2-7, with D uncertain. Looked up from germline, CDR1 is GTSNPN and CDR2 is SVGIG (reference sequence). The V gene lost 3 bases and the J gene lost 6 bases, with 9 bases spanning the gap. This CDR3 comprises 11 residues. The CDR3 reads CAWSQGSEQYF. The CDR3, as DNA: TGTGCCTGGAGCCAAGGGTCCGAGCAGTACTTC.

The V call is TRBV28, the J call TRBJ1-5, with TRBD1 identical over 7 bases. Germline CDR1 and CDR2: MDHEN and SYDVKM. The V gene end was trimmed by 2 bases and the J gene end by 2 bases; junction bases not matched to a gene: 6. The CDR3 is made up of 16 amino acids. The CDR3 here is CASSLMQGVGNQPQHF. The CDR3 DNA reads TGTGCCAGCAGTTTAATGCAGGGGGTCGGCAATCAGCCCCAGCATTTT.

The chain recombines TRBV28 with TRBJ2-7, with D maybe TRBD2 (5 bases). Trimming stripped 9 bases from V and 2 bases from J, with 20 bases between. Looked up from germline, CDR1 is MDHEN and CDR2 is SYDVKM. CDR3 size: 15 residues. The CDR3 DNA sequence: TGTGCCAGGCTCCATGCGGACTTAAGGACCTACGAGCAGTACTTC. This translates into CARLHADLRTYEQYF.

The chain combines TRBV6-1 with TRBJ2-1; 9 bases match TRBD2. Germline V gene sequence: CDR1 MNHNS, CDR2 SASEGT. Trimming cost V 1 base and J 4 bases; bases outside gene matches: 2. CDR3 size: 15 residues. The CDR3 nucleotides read TGTGCCAGCAGTGAAGGTAGCGGGAGTTACAATGAGCAGTTCTTC. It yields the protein CASSEGSGSYNEQFF.

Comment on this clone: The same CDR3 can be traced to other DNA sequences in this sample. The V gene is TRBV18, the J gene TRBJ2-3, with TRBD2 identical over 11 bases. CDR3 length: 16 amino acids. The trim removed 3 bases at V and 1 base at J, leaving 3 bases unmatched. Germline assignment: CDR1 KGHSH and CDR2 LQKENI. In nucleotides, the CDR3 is TGTGCCAGCTCACCTTTAGCGGGAGGGGGCACAGATACGCAGTATTTT. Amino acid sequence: CASSPLAGGGTDTQYF.

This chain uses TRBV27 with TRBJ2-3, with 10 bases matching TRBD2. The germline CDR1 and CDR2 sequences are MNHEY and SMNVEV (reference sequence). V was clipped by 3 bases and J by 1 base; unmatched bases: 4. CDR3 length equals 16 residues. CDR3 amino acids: CASSFILAGGTDTQYF. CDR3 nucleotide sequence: TGTGCCAGCAGTTTTATCCTAGCGGGAGGCACAGATACGCAGTATTTT.

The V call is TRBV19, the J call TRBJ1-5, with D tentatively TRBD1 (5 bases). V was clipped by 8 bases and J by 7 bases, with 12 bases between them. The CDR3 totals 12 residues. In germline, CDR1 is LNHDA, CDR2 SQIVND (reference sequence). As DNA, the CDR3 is TGTGCCAGTGCGAGGGACCCCCAGCCCCAGCATTTT. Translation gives CASARDPQPQHF.